This is a list of T cell receptor beta chains from one sample in a study of T cells in localized non-small cell lung cancer. TCRdb's copy holds only in-frame clones and misses some; the assay was immunoSEQ multiplex PCR. The sample holds around 40,000 clones, 85% to 90% seen once. Sequenced here: peripheral blood, sampled before any cancer treatment. These receptors came from a female donor older than 55 with stage I squamous cell lung carcinoma. Each CDR3 is given with its conserved first and last residue. The order of the fields is V gene, J gene, D gene, clone size, CDR3 DNA, CDR3 protein. The D gene is left open where the match is weak. Size is omitted from some rows. Given values are once, few, many or a class for expanded clones.

TRBV4-3,TRBJ2-3,.,.,TGCGCCGGCAGCCAAGAACTGGGTAACACAGATACGCAGTATTTT,CAGSQELGNTDTQYF
TRBV28,TRBJ2-3,.,.,TGTGCCAGCAGTTTTTTGGCGGGGGCCACAGATACGCAGTATTTT,CASSFLAGATDTQYF
TRBV7-3,TRBJ2-2,.,.,TGTGCCAGCAGCTTAACAGGGGGGGAACTAGCTTACGCGAACACCGGGGAGCTGTTTTTT,CASSLTGGELAYANTGELFF
TRBV11-2,TRBJ1-5,.,.,TGTGCCAGCAGCTTATCGGGTAGCAATCAGCCCCAGCATTTT,CASSLSGSNQPQHF
TRBV6-8,TRBJ2-3,.,.,TGTGCCAGCAGTTACCCCCGAGATACGCAGTATTTT,CASSYPRDTQYF
TRBV11-3,TRBJ2-3,TRBD2,.,TGTGCCAGCAGCCCCGGGGGGGGCACAGATACGCAGTATTTT,CASSPGGGTDTQYF
TRBV9,TRBJ2-5,TRBD1,.,TGTGCCAGCAGCGGAGACGGACAGGGGAGAGAGACCCAGTACTTC,CASSGDGQGRETQYF
TRBV2,TRBJ1-1,TRBD1,once,TGTGCCAGCAGTGGAATGGGGACAGGGAGGACTGAAGCTTTCTTT,CASSGMGTGRTEAFF
TRBV5-1,TRBJ1-2,.,.,TGCGCCAGCAGCTTGGGGGCAGGGCGTTTTAACTATGGCTACACCTTC,CASSLGAGRFNYGYTF
TRBV4-1,TRBJ1-4,.,.,TGCGCCAGCAGCCAAGATCTTTATGGATGGGGGGCTCCTGAAAAACTGTTTTTT,CASSQDLYGWGAPEKLFF
TRBV2,TRBJ2-5,TRBD2,.,TGTGCCAGCAGCGGGACTAGGGGGGACGAGACCCAGTACTTC,CASSGTRGDETQYF
TRBV6-5,TRBJ2-3,.,.,TGTGCCAGCAGTTACTTCCGTCAGCCAAGCACAGATACGCAGTATTTT,CASSYFRQPSTDTQYF
TRBV6-1,TRBJ2-3,TRBD2,.,TGTGCCAGCACCAGTCTAGCGGGAGCCGATACGCAGTATTTT,CASTSLAGADTQYF
TRBV4-2,TRBJ2-3,TRBD2,.,TGTGCCAGCAGCCCAGTGGGGGGGAGCACAGATACGCAGTATTTT,CASSPVGGSTDTQYF
TRBV5-1,TRBJ2-3,.,.,TGCGCCAGCAGAGGCGGAAGCACAGATACGCAGTATTTT,CASRGGSTDTQYF
TRBV5-1,TRBJ2-3,.,.,TGCGCCAGCAGCTTGTCTCGGGGCTCTAGCACAGATACGCAGTATTTT,CASSLSRGSSTDTQYF
TRBV6-6,TRBJ2-5,TRBD1,.,TGTGCCAGCAGTGGGACAGGGGGAATTGAAGAGACCCAGTACTTC,CASSGTGGIEETQYF
TRBV11-2,TRBJ2-1,TRBD2,few,TGTGCCAGCAGCTTAGTCCGCGGGAGGGGTAACTATGAGCAGTTCTTC,CASSLVRGRGNYEQFF
TRBV6-9,TRBJ1-6,.,.,TGTGCCAGCATTTATTGGGTAGGGGGTTCGAATTCACCCCTCCACTTT,CASIYWVGGSNSPLHF
TRBV4-1,TRBJ2-5,TRBD2,.,TGCGCCAGCAGCCGGAGACTACTAGCGGGAGGCTGGCAAGAGACCCAGTACTTC,CASSRRLLAGGWQETQYF
TRBV13,TRBJ2-5,TRBD2,.,TGTGCCAGCAGTCCGAGGGGAGGGAACCTAGGGGAGACCCAGTACTTC,CASSPRGGNLGETQYF
TRBV7-2,TRBJ2-7,.,.,TGTGCCAGCAGACGCGGAGGGGATAGCTCCTACGAGCAGTACTTC,CASRRGGDSSYEQYF
TRBV5-1,TRBJ2-1,TRBD2,few,TGCGCCAGCAGCGGACTAGCGGGAGCAGTTGAGCAGTTCTTC,CASSGLAGAVEQFF
TRBV9,TRBJ2-1,TRBD2,few,TGTGCCAGCAGCGAGGGGGGACTAGCGGGACCCCTGGGATACAATGAGCAGTTCTTC,CASSEGGLAGPLGYNEQFF
TRBV27,TRBJ2-5,TRBD2,.,TGTGCCAGCAGTCCCCCCGCGTGGGCGGGAGCATACCAAGAGACCCAGTACTTC,CASSPPAWAGAYQETQYF
TRBV7-8,TRBJ2-1,.,.,TGTGCCAGCAGCTTAGTTTCAATTACACAGGCTACAATGCCGCAGTTCTTC,CASSLVSITQATMPQFF
TRBV29-1,TRBJ1-1,.,.,TGCAGCGTTACTCCCGGGACAACGAACACTGAAGCTTTCTTT,CSVTPGTTNTEAFF
TRBV19,TRBJ2-1,.,.,TGTGCCACCCTCTCGGGGGTGCCCTACAATGAGCAGTTCTTC,CATLSGVPYNEQFF
TRBV19,TRBJ1-5,TRBD1,.,TGTGCCAGTAGTTCGCGAGCGACAGGGGCCAATCAGCCCCAGCATTTT,CASSSRATGANQPQHF
TRBV6-5,TRBJ2-4,.,.,TGTGCCAGCAGTTATCGGACAGCTAGACAAAACATTCAGTACTTC,CASSYRTARQNIQYF
TRBV10-1,TRBJ1-3,.,.,TGCGCCAGCAGTGAGTCCTTGGCAGTTGGAAACACCATATATTTT,CASSESLAVGNTIYF
TRBV10-3,TRBJ2-7,TRBD1,few,TGTGCCATCAGTCCAAAGGACAGGAATACCTACGAGCAGTACTTC,CAISPKDRNTYEQYF
TRBV7-2,TRBJ1-4,TRBD1,once,TGTGCCAGCAGCTTAGTGACAGGGGGTAATGAAAAACTGTTTTTT,CASSLVTGGNEKLFF
TRBV19,TRBJ2-4,TRBD2,.,TGTGCCAGTAAAACTAGCGGGAGGGAAAACATTCAGTACTTC,CASKTSGRENIQYF
TRBV2,TRBJ2-7,.,.,TGTGCCAGCAGTGAACTAATCAGTGTTGACGGAGGGAGCTCCTACGAGCAGTACTTC,CASSELISVDGGSSYEQYF
TRBV18,TRBJ1-4,TRBD1,.,TGTGCCAGCTCACCACAGGGGGCGAATGAAAAACTGTTTTTT,CASSPQGANEKLFF
TRBV7-2,TRBJ1-4,.,.,TGTGCCAGCTGCACCGGGACGCATAGTGAAAAACTGTTTTTT,CASCTGTHSEKLFF
TRBV19,TRBJ1-5,.,.,TGTGCCAGTAGCCCGGACCGGCGTAGCAATCAGCCCCAGCATTTT,CASSPDRRSNQPQHF
TRBV9,TRBJ2-7,TRBD2,.,TGTGCCAGCAGCTTAACCGGGACTAGCGACGAGCAGTACTTC,CASSLTGTSDEQYF
TRBV9,TRBJ2-7,TRBD2,.,TGTGCCAGCAGCTCAACCCCCTGGGGGGGCTCCTACGAGCAGTACTTC,CASSSTPWGGSYEQYF
TRBV19,TRBJ2-3,.,.,TGTGCCAGTAGTATAGGAGGCACAGATACGCAGTATTTT,CASSIGGTDTQYF
TRBV6-6,TRBJ2-7,.,.,TGTGCCAGCAGTTACGATAGGCCGGACGAGCAGTACTTC,CASSYDRPDEQYF
TRBV19,TRBJ2-2,.,.,TGTGCCAGTAGTATAGCAGGCACCGGGGAGCTGTTTTTT,CASSIAGTGELFF
TRBV6-5,TRBJ1-1,TRBD1,.,TGTGCCAGCAGGCTTACCAAGGGGGCATGGACTGAAGCTTTCTTT,CASRLTKGAWTEAFF
TRBV7-2,TRBJ2-4,TRBD2,.,TGTGCCAGCAGTAGGACTAGCGGGGGCAAAAACATTCAGTACTTC,CASSRTSGGKNIQYF
TRBV5-6,TRBJ2-5,.,.,TGTGCCAGCAGCTTTACGGAGACCCAGTACTTC,CASSFTETQYF
TRBV5-1,TRBJ1-2,.,.,TGCGCCAGCAGCGCCCTGACGGACAGTACGGGCTACACCTTC,CASSALTDSTGYTF
TRBV16,TRBJ2-3,TRBD2,.,TGTGCCAGCAGCCAACGTGGACTAGCGGGAGTCGGGCCCACAGATACGCAGTATTTT,CASSQRGLAGVGPTDTQYF
TRBV9,TRBJ2-3,TRBD2,.,TGTGCCAGCAGCGTAGTGGTCCAGCTAGCGGGAGGCCGATTCACAGATACGCAGTATTTT,CASSVVVQLAGGRFTDTQYF
TRBV5-1,TRBJ2-1,.,.,TGCGCCAGCAAATTGGCCTCTATAAGAGATGAGCAGTTCTTC,CASKLASIRDEQFF
TRBV19,TRBJ2-3,.,.,TGTGCCAGTAGGCTTAGCGGAACCACAGATACGCAGTATTTT,CASRLSGTTDTQYF
TRBV2,TRBJ2-3,.,.,TGTGCCAGCAGGGGCTATAGGGGAAGCACAGATACGCAGTATTTT,CASRGYRGSTDTQYF
TRBV6-5,TRBJ2-1,TRBD1,.,TGTGCCAGCAGTTACGGAACGGGACAGGGGGTTTCTGAGCAGTTCTTC,CASSYGTGQGVSEQFF
TRBV10-3,TRBJ1-4,.,.,TGTGCCATCAGTGAGGGGGGCAGGGAATATGAAAAACTGTTTTTT,CAISEGGREYEKLFF
TRBV6-1,TRBJ2-2,TRBD1,.,TGTGCCAGCACTTGGGGGGCAGGGGGCGACGGGGAGCTGTTTTTT,CASTWGAGGDGELFF
TRBV30,TRBJ2-7,TRBD2,.,TGTGCCTGGAGTGTAACGTATGAGACTAGCGGGATAGGGTACGAGCAGTACTTC,CAWSVTYETSGIGYEQYF
TRBV5-4,TRBJ2-3,.,.,TGTGCCAGCAGCTTGGCAAACACAGATACGCAGTATTTT,CASSLANTDTQYF